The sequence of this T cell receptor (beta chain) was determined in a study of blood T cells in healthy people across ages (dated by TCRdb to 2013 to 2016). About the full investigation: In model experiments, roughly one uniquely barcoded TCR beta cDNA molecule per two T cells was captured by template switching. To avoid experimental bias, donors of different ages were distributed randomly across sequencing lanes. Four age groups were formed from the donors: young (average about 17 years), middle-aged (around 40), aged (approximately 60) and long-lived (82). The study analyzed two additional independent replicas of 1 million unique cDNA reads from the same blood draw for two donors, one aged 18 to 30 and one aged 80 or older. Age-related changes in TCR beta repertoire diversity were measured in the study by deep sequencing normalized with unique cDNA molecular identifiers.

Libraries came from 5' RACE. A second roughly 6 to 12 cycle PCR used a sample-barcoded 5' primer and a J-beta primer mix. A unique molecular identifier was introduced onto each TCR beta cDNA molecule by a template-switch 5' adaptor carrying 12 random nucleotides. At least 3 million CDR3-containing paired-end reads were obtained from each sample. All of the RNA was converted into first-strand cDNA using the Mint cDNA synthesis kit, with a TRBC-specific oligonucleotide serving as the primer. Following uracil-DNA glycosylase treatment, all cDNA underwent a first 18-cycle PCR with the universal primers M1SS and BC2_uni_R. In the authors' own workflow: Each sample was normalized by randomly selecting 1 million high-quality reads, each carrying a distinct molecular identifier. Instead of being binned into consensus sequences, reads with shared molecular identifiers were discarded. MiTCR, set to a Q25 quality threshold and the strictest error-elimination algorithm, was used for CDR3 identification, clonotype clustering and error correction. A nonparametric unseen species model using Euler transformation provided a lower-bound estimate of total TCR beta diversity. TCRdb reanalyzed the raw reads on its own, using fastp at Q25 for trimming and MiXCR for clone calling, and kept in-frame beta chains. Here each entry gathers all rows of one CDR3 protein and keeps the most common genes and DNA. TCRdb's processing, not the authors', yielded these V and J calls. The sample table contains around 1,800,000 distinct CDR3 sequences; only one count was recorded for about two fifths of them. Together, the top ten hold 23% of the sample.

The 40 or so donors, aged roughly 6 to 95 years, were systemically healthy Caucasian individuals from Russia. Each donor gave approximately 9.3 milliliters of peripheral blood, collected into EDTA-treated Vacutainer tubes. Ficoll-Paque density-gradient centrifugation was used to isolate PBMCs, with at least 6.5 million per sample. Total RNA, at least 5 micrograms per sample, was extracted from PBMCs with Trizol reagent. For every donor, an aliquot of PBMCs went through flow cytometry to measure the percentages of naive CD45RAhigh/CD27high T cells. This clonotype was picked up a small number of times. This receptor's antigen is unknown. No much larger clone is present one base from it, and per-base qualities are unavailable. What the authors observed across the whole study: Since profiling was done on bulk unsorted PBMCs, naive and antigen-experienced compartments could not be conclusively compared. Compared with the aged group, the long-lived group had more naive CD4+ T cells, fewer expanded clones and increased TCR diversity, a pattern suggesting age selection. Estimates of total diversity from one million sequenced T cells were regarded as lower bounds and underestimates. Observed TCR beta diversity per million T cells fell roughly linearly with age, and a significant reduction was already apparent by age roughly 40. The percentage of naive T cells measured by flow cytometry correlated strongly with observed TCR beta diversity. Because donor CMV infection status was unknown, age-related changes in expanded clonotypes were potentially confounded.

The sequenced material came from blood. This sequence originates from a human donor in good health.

The CDR3 is CASSQVQGAFYGYTF. The base sequence is TGCGCCAGCAGCCAAGTTCAGGGGGCCTTCTATGGCTACACCTTC. The chain links TRBV4-1 with TRBJ1-2, and 8 junction bases match TRBD1. V is cut back by 1 base and J by 4 bases, with 5 bases in the junction unmatched. Via the germline V gene, CDR1 is MGHRA and CDR2 YSYEKL. CDR3 length: 15 amino acids, cysteine to phenylalanine. The read is trimmed to its CDR3 DNA, 45 bases read in frame from base 1.